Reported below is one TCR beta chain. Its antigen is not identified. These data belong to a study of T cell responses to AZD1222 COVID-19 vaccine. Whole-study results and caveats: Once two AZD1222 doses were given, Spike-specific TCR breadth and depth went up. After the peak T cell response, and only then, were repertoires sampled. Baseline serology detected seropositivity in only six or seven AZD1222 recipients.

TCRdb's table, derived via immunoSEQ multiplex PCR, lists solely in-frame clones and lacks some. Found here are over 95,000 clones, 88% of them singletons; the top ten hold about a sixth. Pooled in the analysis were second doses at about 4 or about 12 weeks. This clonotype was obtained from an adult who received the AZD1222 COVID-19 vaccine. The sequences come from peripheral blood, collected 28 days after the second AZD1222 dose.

CDR3 amino acids: CASSSDSNEQFF. CDR3 nucleotide sequence: TGTGCCAGCTCATCGGACAGCAATGAGCAGTTCTTC. The chain uses TRBV18 and TRBJ2-1, with a tentative D call TRBD1 (6 bases). Deletions cut 5 bases from V and 6 bases from J, with 8 bases between. CDR1 KGHSH and CDR2 LQKENI come from the germline V gene. There are 12 residues in the CDR3.